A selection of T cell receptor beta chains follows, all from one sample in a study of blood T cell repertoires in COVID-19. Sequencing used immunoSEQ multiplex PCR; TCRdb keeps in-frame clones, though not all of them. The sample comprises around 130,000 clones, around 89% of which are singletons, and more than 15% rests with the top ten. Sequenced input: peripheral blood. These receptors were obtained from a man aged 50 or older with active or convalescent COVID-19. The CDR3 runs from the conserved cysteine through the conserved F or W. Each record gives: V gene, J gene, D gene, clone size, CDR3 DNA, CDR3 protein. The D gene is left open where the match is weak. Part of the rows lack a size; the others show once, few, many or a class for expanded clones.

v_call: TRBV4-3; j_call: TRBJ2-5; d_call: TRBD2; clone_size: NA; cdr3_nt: TGCGCCAGCAGCCAATATAGCGGGGGGGCCCCAGAGACCCAGTACTTC; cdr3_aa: CASSQYSGGAPETQYF
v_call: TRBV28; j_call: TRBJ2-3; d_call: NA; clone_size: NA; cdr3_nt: TGTGCCAGCAGACCGGTATGGACAATGGAGGATACGCAGTATTTT; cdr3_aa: CASRPVWTMEDTQYF
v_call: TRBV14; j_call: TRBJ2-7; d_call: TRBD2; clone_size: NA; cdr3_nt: TGTGCCAGCAGCTCGCTGCGGGGGGGCCTGTACGAGCAGTACTTC; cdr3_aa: CASSSLRGGLYEQYF
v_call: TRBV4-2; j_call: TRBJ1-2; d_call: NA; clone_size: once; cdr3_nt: TGTGCCAGCAGCCAAGAACAGGAGACCTATGGCTACACCTTC; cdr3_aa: CASSQEQETYGYTF
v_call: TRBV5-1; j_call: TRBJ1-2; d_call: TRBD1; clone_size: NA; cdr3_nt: TGCGCCAGCAGCTTGGCGTCCTCGGGGACAGGGGAGTATTACTATGGCTACACCTTC; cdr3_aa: CASSLASSGTGEYYYGYTF
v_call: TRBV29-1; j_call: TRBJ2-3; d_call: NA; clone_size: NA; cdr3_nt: TGCAGCGTTGTATCCAACAAAGATACGCAGTATTTT; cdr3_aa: CSVVSNKDTQYF
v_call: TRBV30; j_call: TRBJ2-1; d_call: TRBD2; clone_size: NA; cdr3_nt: TGTGCCTGGACTAGCGGGTTGTCCTACAATGAGCAGTTCTTC; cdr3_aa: CAWTSGLSYNEQFF
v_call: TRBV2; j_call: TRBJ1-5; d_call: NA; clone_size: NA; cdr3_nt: TGTGCCAGCAGAATAGCGGCCGGTCGGGGGGGCAACCTTAGCAATCAGCCCCAGCATTTT; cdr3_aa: CASRIAAGRGGNLSNQPQHF
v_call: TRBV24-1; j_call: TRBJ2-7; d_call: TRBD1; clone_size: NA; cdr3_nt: TGTGCCACCAGTGATACCGACAGGGGTCCCCCCTACGAGCAGTACTTC; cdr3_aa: CATSDTDRGPPYEQYF
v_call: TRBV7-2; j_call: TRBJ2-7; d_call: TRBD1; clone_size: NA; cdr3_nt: TGTGCCAGCAGCCCACGGACAGGGGGATCCTACGAGCAGTACTTC; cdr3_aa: CASSPRTGGSYEQYF
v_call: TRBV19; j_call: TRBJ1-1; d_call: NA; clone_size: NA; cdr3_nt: TGTGCCAGTAGTATTTATAACATCCGTGGAGCTTTCTTT; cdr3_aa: CASSIYNIRGAFF
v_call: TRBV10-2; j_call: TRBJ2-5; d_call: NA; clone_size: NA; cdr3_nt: TGCGCCAGCAGTGGTTCACTCCAAGAGACCCAGTACTTC; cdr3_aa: CASSGSLQETQYF
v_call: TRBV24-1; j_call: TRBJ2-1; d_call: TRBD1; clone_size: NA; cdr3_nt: TGTGCCACCAGTGAACCCGGGACAGGGGTATACAATGAGCAGTTCTTC; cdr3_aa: CATSEPGTGVYNEQFF
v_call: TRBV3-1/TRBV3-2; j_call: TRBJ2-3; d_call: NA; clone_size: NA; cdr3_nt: TGTGCCAGCAGCGGGGCTAAAACGTCGTATAATACGCAGTATTTT; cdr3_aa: CASSGAKTSYNTQYF
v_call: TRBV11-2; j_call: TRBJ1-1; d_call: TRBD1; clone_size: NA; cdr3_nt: TGTGCCAGCAGATTTACAGGGGGCACTGAAGCTTTCTTT; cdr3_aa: CASRFTGGTEAFF
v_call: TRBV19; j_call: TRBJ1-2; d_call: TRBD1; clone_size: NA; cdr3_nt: TGTGCCAGTAGTACCCAGGGACAGGGAATATATGGCTACACCTTC; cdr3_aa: CASSTQGQGIYGYTF
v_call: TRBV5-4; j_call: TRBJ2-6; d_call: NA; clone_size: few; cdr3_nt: TGTGCCAGCAGTCCCCTAACTGTCTCTGGGGCCAACGTCCTGACTTTC; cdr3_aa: CASSPLTVSGANVLTF
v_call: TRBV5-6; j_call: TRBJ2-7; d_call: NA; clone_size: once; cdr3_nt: TGTGCCAGCAGCTCGACCGGGACACCCCCTTTGGAGCAGTACTTC; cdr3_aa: CASSSTGTPPLEQYF
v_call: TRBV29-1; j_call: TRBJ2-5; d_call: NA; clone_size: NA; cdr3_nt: TGCAGCGTTGCGGGGCAAGAGACCCAGTACTTC; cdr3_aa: CSVAGQETQYF
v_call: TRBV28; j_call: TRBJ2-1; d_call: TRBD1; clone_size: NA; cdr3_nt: TGTGCCAGCAGTACCCTAGAGGGGGCTTCGGAGCAGTTCTTC; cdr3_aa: CASSTLEGASEQFF
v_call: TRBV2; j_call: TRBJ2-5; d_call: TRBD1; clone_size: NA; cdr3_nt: TGTGCCAGCCGGGACAGATCCCCGCAAGCGACCCAGTACTTC; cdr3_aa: CASRDRSPQATQYF
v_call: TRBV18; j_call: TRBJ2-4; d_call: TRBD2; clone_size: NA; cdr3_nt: TGTGCCAGCTCCCCGGGACTAGCGGACAAAAACATTCAGTACTTC; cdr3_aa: CASSPGLADKNIQYF
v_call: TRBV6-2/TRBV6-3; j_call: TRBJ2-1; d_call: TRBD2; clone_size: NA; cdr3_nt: TGTGCCAGCAGTTACATGCCGGGGGGGGTTGAAAATGAGCAGTTCTTC; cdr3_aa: CASSYMPGGVENEQFF
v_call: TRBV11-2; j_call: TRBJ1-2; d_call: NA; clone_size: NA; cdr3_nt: TGTGCCAGCAGCTTAGGGGCCGGGACACCTTCTTTC; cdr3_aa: CASSLGAGTPSF
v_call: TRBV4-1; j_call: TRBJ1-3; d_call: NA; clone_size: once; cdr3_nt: TGCGCCAGCAGCCAAGATATCGAGACGGGAATAGGGAACACCATATATTTT; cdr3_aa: CASSQDIETGIGNTIYF
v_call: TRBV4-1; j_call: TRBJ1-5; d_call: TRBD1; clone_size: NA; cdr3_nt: TGCGCCAGCAGCCGACAACAGGGGAACAATCAGCCCCAGCATTTT; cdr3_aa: CASSRQQGNNQPQHF
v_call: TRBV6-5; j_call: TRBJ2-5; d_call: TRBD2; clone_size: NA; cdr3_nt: TGTGCCAGCAGTTTAGCGGGGGGGGTAGGGACCCAGTACTTC; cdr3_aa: CASSLAGGVGTQYF
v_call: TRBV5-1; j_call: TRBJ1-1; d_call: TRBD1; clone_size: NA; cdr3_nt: TGCGCCAGCAGCTCAGGGGGCGACACTGAAGCTTTCTTT; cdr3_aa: CASSSGGDTEAFF
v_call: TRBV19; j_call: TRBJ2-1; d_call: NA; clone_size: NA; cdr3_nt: TGTGCCAGTAGTCCCTCAGGGGTAAGGCCTAACAATGAGCAGTTCTTC; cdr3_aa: CASSPSGVRPNNEQFF
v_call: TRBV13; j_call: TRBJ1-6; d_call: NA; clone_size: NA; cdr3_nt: TGTGCCAGCAGCTCCGAACAGGGAACCTTCAATTCACCCCTCCACTTT; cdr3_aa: CASSSEQGTFNSPLHF
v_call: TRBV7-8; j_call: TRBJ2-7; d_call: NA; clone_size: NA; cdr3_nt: TGTGCCAGCAGCTTAGACAGATCCTACGAGCAGTACTTC; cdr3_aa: CASSLDRSYEQYF
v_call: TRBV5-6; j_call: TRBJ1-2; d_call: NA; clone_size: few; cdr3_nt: TGTGCCAGCAGCTCACAGGACAGCTATGGCTACACCTTC; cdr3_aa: CASSSQDSYGYTF
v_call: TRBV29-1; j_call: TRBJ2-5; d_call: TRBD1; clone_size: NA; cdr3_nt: TGCAGCGCCGGGGACAGGGGGGAGACCCAGTACTTC; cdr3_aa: CSAGDRGETQYF
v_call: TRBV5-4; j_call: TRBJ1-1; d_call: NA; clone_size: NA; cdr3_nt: TGTGCCAGCAGCTATACAGGGAGTTGGGCTGAAGCTTTCTTT; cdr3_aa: CASSYTGSWAEAFF
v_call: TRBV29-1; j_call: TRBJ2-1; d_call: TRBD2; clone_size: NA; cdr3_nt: TGCAGCGTCACTTCTAGCGGGGGGATCAATGAGCAGTTCTTC; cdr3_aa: CSVTSSGGINEQFF
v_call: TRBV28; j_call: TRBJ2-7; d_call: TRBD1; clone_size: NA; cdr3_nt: TGTGCCAGCAGTAGAGGACAGGGGGCTTCCCTCGAGCAGTACTTC; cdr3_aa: CASSRGQGASLEQYF
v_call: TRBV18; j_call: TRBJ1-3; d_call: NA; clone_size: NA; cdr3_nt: TGTGCCAGCTCACCCGGAGCAGACTCAGTGGGAAACACCATATATTTT; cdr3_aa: CASSPGADSVGNTIYF
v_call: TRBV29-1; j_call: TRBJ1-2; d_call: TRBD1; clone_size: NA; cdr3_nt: TGCAGCGCTGGAAACAGGGGGCCTACCTATGGCTACACCTTC; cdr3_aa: CSAGNRGPTYGYTF
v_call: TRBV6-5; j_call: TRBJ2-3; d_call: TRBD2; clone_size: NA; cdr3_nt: TGTGCCAGCAGACTAGCGGGAGGTGGCACAGATACGCAGTATTTT; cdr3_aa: CASRLAGGGTDTQYF